What follows are 24 T cell receptor beta chains derived from one specimen sequenced in a study of CD8+ T cells in alopecia areata. Sample treatment: oral pan-JAK inhibitor, 5-10 mg twice daily. RNA extraction and reverse transcription yielded cDNA as sequencing template. Libraries were prepared by immunoSEQ multiplex PCR; TCRdb keeps only in-frame clonotypes and omits some of them. The profile shows just over 150,000 clones, less than 70% of them singletons. Sequences were derived from CD4+ T cells sorted from blood, sampled at week 4, from a patient treated with tofacitinib. The receptors were sampled from a human donor with alopecia areata.

This clone has just a few counts. The V call is TRBV25-1, the J call TRBJ2-2; either TRBD1 or TRBD2 may supply D (5 bases each). Per the germline V gene, CDR1 is MGHDK and CDR2 is SYGVNS. The CDR3 covers 15 residues. V was cut by 6 bases and J by 0 bases, with 11 bases left in between. In DNA form, the CDR3 reads TGTGCCAGCAGGTCGGGACCGGCGAACACCGGGGAGCTGTTTTTT. Protein product: CASRSGPANTGELFF.

This clone came up a few times. The V call is TRBV11-2, the J call TRBJ2-7; 10 nucleotides agree with TRBD1. V gave up 5 bases and J gave up 4 bases; unmatched junction bases: 5. Germline CDR1 is SGHAT and CDR2 is FQNNGV. The CDR3 totals 14 residues. The CDR3 coding sequence is TGTGCCAGCAGCATCCGGGACAGGGGTTACGAGCAGTACTTC. It specifies CASSIRDRGYEQYF.

This clone was counted only a few times. DNA of the CDR3: TGTGCCTGGAGTAAAACGGACGGATACACTGAAGCTTTCTTT. Encoded protein: CAWSKTDGYTEAFF. The chain carries TRBV30 and TRBJ1-1, with D hard to call. The CDR3 contains 14 residues. The germline gives CDR1 GTSNPN, CDR2 SVGIG (reference sequence). V shed 2 bases and J shed 3 bases, with 13 bases lying between them.

This clone was recorded once. The gene calls are TRBV2 and TRBJ1-5; weak D call: TRBD1 (6 bases). Trimming removed 6 bases at V and 0 bases at J, with 15 bases between. The length of the CDR3 is 16 residues. CDR1 SNHLY and CDR2 FYNNEI come from the germline V gene. The CDR3 reads CASRHRDTYSNQPQHF. The CDR3 nucleotides are TGTGCCAGCAGGCACCGGGACACCTATAGCAATCAGCCCCAGCATTTT.

The V and J genes are TRBV30 and TRBJ1-1; no clear D gene. CDR3 length: 12 amino acids. V lost 0 bases and J 1 base, leaving 3 bases between the germline ends. The germline gives CDR1 GTSNPN, CDR2 SVGIG (reference sequence). The CDR3 DNA sequence: TGTGCCTGGAGTGTAGGGAACACTGAAGCTTTCTTT. This encodes CAWSVGNTEAFF.

Only one count was recorded for this clone. V and J are TRBV5-1 and TRBJ2-7; 9 nucleotides match TRBD1. Trimming cost V 5 bases and J 1 base; bases outside gene matches: 7. Germline loops: CDR1 SGHRS, CDR2 YFSETQ. CDR3 length: 15 amino acids. The CDR3 spells CASRTGTGQSYEQYF. The CDR3 DNA reads as TGCGCCAGCAGGACCGGGACAGGGCAGTCCTACGAGCAGTACTTC.

This clone appeared a few times. V and J are TRBV10-3 and TRBJ2-7; D not resolved. CDR3 size: 14 residues. Germline CDR1 is ENHRY and CDR2 is SYGVKD. Trimming removed 0 bases from V and 1 base from J, with 7 bases in between. For the CDR3, the DNA is TGTGCCATCAGTGAGTCGCGGCTGTCCTACGAGCAGTACTTC. Encoded protein: CAISESRLSYEQYF.

The rearrangement links TRBV27 to TRBJ2-2; the D gene could be TRBD1 or TRBD2 (5 bases each). Per the germline V gene, CDR1 is MNHEY and CDR2 is SMNVEV (reference sequence). This CDR3 is built from 15 residues. Trimming stripped 7 bases from V and 6 bases from J, with 18 bases between. The CDR3 loop reads CASTRGPTSAGELFF. The CDR3 region has the DNA TGTGCCAGCACCCGGGGACCAACGAGCGCCGGGGAGCTGTTTTTT.

The chain has TRBV7-9 and TRBJ2-3; 7 nucleotides align to TRBD2. Per germline, CDR1 SEHNR and CDR2 FQNEAQ (reference sequence). The ends lost 5 bases at V and 3 bases at J; junction bases unmatched: 5. The CDR3 has 14 amino acids. The CDR3 region is CASSAFGGTDTQYF. The CDR3 DNA reads as TGTGCCAGCAGCGCATTCGGGGGGACAGATACGCAGTATTTT. Full variable domain (rest looked up from reference TRBV7-9 and TRBJ2-3): DTGVSQNPRHKITKRGQNVTFRCDPISEHNRLYWYRQTLGQGPEFLTYFQNEAQLEKSRLLSDRFSAERPKGSFSTLEIQRTEQGDSAMYLCASSAFGGTDTQYFGPGTRLTVL.

The chain links TRBV11-1 to TRBJ2-5, with 7 positions matching TRBD1. The V gene end was trimmed by 5 bases and the J gene end by 5 bases; junction bases not matched to a gene: 2. Germline CDR1 and CDR2: SGHAT and FQDESV (reference sequence). The CDR3 has 12 amino acids. In DNA, the CDR3 is TGTGCCAGCAGCCACAGGGGTGAGACCCAGTACTTC. Protein sequence: CASSHRGETQYF.

The gene calls are TRBV5-6 and TRBJ1-2, with TRBD1 matching 10 bases. The CDR3 is made up of 15 amino acids. The germline V gene has CDR1 SGHDT and CDR2 YYEEEE. V lost 2 bases to trimming and J lost 4 bases; unmatched junction nucleotides: 5. CDR3 in DNA: TGTGCCAGCAGCTTCACCGGGACAGGGGTCTATGGCTACACCTTC. Translation gives CASSFTGTGVYGYTF. Combining the CDR3 with reference TRBV5-6 and TRBJ1-2 gives the whole variable domain DAGVTQSPTHLIKTRGQQVTLRCSPKSGHDTVSWYQQALGQGPQFIFQYYEEEERQRGNFPDRFSGHQFPNYSSELNVNALLLGDSALYLCASSFTGTGVYGYTFGSGTRLTVV.

On this clone: At the DNA level, this CDR3 is encoded by other sequences in the same sample as well. The rearrangement links TRBV30 to TRBJ2-3; perhaps TRBD2 as D (5 bases). The CDR3 runs 13 residues. Germline V gives CDR1 GTSNPN, CDR2 SVGIG (reference sequence). Trimming left V 0 bases short and J 4 bases short, with 8 bases between. The CDR3 is CAWSVLGPDTQYF. The CDR3 DNA is TGTGCCTGGAGTGTACTAGGCCCAGATACGCAGTATTTT.

This rearrangement joins TRBV29-1 to TRBJ1-2; D perhaps matches TRBD1 (6 bases). The CDR3 length is 14 residues. Germline V gives CDR1 SQVTM, CDR2 ANQGSEA. The chain's CDR3 is CTTSRDRTFYGYTF. As DNA, the CDR3 is TGCACTACGAGCCGAGACAGGACCTTCTATGGCTACACCTTC.

A remark on this clone: This same CDR3 is encoded by further DNA sequences in the sample. The J gene is TRBJ2-5, the V gene TRBV29-1, with 8 positions matching TRBD2. CDR3 length equals 13 residues. The J segment lost 5 bases and the V segment lost 6 bases, leaving 8 bases of the junction unmatched. In germline, CDR1 is SQVTM, CDR2 ANQGSEA. The CDR3 DNA sequence: TGCAGCGTGTCCGGCGGCGGGGGGGAGACCCAGTACTTC. Its protein is CSVSGGGGETQYF.

This clone has a handful of counts. The V gene is TRBV7-2, the J gene TRBJ2-5; possibly TRBD1 for D (6 bases). V lost 5 bases and J lost 2, with 12 bases in between. The CDR3 is made up of 14 amino acids. From germline, CDR1 is SGHTA and CDR2 FQGNSA. The CDR3 is CASSTATGQETQYF. The CDR3 DNA reads as TGTGCCAGCAGCACCGCGACAGGACAAGAGACCCAGTACTTC.

The rearrangement uses TRBV15 and TRBJ2-6; no definite D call. The CDR3 runs 15 residues. Germline V gene data show CDR1 as LNHNV and CDR2 as YYDKDF (reference sequence). Between the trimmed V and J ends, which lost 0 bases and 3 bases, there was a span of 6 bases. CDR3: CATSRDSDGANVLTF. The CDR3 region has the DNA TGTGCCACCAGCAGAGATTCCGATGGGGCCAACGTCCTGACTTTC. Using reference TRBV15 and TRBJ2-6 for the parts outside the CDR3, the full variable domain is DAMVIQNPRYQVTQFGKPVTLSCSQTLNHNVMYWYQQKSSQAPKLLFHYYDKDFNNEADTPDNFQSRRPNTSFCFLDIRSPGLGDTAMYLCATSRDSDGANVLTFGAGSRLTVL.

V gene TRBV29-1 combines with J gene TRBJ2-1; D not certain. V was shortened by 4 bases and J by 8 bases, with 3 bases between the two germline ends. CDR1 SQVTM and CDR2 ANQGSEA come from the germline V gene. CDR3 length: 9 residues. CDR3 sequence reads: CSVAHEQFF. DNA for the CDR3: TGCAGCGTTGCCCATGAGCAGTTCTTC.

The chain combines TRBV30 with TRBJ1-2; D remains ambiguous. The CDR3 consists of 12 residues. From germline, CDR1 is GTSNPN and CDR2 SVGIG (reference sequence). Trimming left V 2 bases short and J 3 bases short, with 7 bases between. The CDR3 nucleotides are TGTGCCTGGAGTAGTGGGCACTATGGCTACACCTTC. The encoded protein is CAWSSGHYGYTF.

The chain employs TRBV29-1 and TRBJ1-2, with 11 bases identical to TRBD1. CDR1 and CDR2 (germline): SQVTM, ANQGSEA. This CDR3 comprises 11 residues. Trimming removed 7 bases from V and 7 bases from J; junction bases left unmatched: 2. The CDR3 DNA reads TGCAGCGCAGGGACAGGGGGTGGCTACACCTTC. It specifies CSAGTGGGYTF.

This clone has more than one count but fewer than ten. The chain has TRBV2 and TRBJ1-1; D remains ambiguous. V gave up 0 bases and J gave up 7 bases, with 9 bases separating them. Germline-derived CDR1 and CDR2 are SNHLY and FYNNEI. This CDR3 spans 13 amino acids. The CDR3 DNA reads as TGTGCCAGCAGTGAAGCGCGGCAAAGTGAAGCTTTCTTT. Amino acid sequence: CASSEARQSEAFF.

This clone was observed a few times. The V call is TRBV4-3, the J call TRBJ2-5; 12 bases line up with TRBD2. The CDR3 is 16 amino acids. Germline-derived CDR1 and CDR2 are LGHNA and YSLEER. V shed 0 bases, J shed 5 bases, and the junction held 4 bases outside the gene matches. The CDR3: CASSQDLAGGRETQYF. CDR3 sequence (DNA): TGCGCCAGCAGCCAAGATCTAGCGGGGGGGCGTGAGACCCAGTACTTC.

The V call is TRBV30, the J call TRBJ1-3, with a tentative D call TRBD1 (5 bases). There are 14 residues in the CDR3. The V end was cut by 5 bases, the J end by 0 bases, with 11 bases between. From germline, CDR1 is GTSNPN and CDR2 SVGIG (reference sequence). The CDR3 sequence is CAWGHGNSGNTIYF. CDR3 nucleotides: TGTGCCTGGGGACACGGCAACTCTGGAAACACCATATATTTT. Together with reference TRBV30 and TRBJ1-3, the CDR3 gives the full variable domain: SQTIHQWPATLVQPVGSPLSLECTVEGTSNPNLYWYRQAAGRGLQLLFYSVGIGQISSEVPQNLSASRPQDRQFILSSKKLLLSDSGFYLCAWGHGNSGNTIYFGEGSWLTVV.

This clone appeared a few times. This rearrangement joins TRBV30 to TRBJ1-2, with D possibly TRBD1 on 5 matching bases. The germline V gene encodes CDR1 GTSNPN and CDR2 SVGIG (reference sequence). The CDR3 totals 13 residues. V lost 1 base to trimming and J lost 2 bases, with 8 bases between them. The CDR3 reads CAWSGQSNYGYTF. The CDR3 nucleotides are TGTGCCTGGAGTGGACAGAGCAACTATGGCTACACCTTC.

J is TRBJ2-7 and V is TRBV5-1; the D is unclear. Germline V gives CDR1 SGHRS, CDR2 YFSETQ. This CDR3 spans 13 amino acids. Trimming removed 4 bases at V and 0 bases at J, with 8 bases between. As DNA, the CDR3 is TGCGCCAGCAGCAGACCGAGCTCCTACGAGCAGTACTTC. Amino acids: CASSRPSSYEQYF.